The table lists the clone carrying this TCR beta chain with many counts. The target antigen is unknown. The sample belongs to a study of T cells in Graves' hyperthyroidism and ophthalmopathy. Study-level results: Expanded thyroid clonotypes (above 0.001) were mostly also found in blood.

From RNA transcripts, TCR beta CDR3 regions were amplified. The TCR CDR3 first-round RT-PCR relied on the HTBI primer set. MiXCR, applied by TCRdb to the multiplex PCR reads, yields one record per CDR3 protein. This table has about 590,000 distinct CDR3 sequences, more than 15% appearing once. For Graves' hyperthyroidism to be stable, ophthalmopathy could not progress within 18 months. An approximately 10 ml volume of fresh peripheral blood provided the PBMCs. The CDR3 has 16 residues. With 8 bases clipped from V and 0 bases from J, the junction kept 9 bases outside the gene matches. The germline V gene encodes CDR1 SGHVS and CDR2 FNYEAQ.

This clonotype was sampled from a woman in her thirties with Graves' hyperthyroidism. This chain connects TRBV7-6 to TRBJ2-3; 9 nucleotides align to TRBD2. The sequenced sample consisted of blood. The CDR3 is CASGREGTLSTDTQYF. Written as DNA, the CDR3 is TGTGCCAGCGGGCGGGAGGGCACTTTGAGCACAGATACGCAGTATTTT. Looking up the rest from reference TRBV7-6 and TRBJ2-3 gives the full variable domain: GAGVSQSPRYKVTKRGQDVALRCDPISGHVSLYWYRQALGQGPEFLTYFNYEAQQDKSGLPNDRFSAERPEGSISTLTIQRTEQRDSAMYRCASGREGTLSTDTQYFGPGTRLTVL.